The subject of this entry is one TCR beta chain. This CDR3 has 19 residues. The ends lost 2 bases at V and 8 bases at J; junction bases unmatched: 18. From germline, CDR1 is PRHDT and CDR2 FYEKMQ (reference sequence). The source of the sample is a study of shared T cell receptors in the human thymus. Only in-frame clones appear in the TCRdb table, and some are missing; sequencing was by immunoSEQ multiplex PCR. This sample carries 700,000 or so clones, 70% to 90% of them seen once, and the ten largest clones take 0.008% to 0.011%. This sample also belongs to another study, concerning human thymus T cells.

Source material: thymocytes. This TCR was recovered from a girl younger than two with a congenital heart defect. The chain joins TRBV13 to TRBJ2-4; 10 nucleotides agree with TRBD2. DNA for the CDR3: TGTGCCAGCAGCTTAAGGGCCCCAACGAGCGGGGGGGCCTGGGACATTCAGTACTTC. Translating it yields CASSLRAPTSGGAWDIQYF. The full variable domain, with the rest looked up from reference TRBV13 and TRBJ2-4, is AAGVIQSPRHLIKEKRETATLKCYPIPRHDTVYWYQQGPGQDPQFLISFYEKMQSDKGSIPDRFSAQQFSDYHSELNMSSLELGDSALYFCASSLRAPTSGGAWDIQYFGAGTRLSVL.